These T cell receptor beta chains were read from a single sample in a study of graft-versus-host responses after intestinal transplantation. The table came from immunoSEQ multiplex PCR; TCRdb's copy has only in-frame clones and leaves some out. The sample holds 85,000 to 110,000 clones; approximately 93% are singletons and the top ten take approximately 1%. What these receptors recognize is not known. Sequenced material: unstimulated CD8+ T cells sorted from spleen or lymph node cells, taken before intestinal transplant. The source is a human donor who received an intestinal transplant. Each CDR3 is given with its conserved first and last residue. The D gene is left open where the match is weak. Size is omitted from some rows. Given values are once, few, many or a class for expanded clones.

TGCGCCAGCAGCCAAGAACGACAGGGGTTAGGGGAGCAGTTCTTC	CASSQERQGLGEQFF	TRBD1	-	TRBV4-1	TRBJ2-1
TGTGCCAGCAGTTCGGACAGGGTGGACTATGGCTACACCTTC	CASSSDRVDYGYTF	TRBD1	once	TRBV27	TRBJ1-2
TGTGCCAGCAGTTGGGACGGCACAGATACGCAGTATTTT	CASSWDGTDTQYF	-	-	TRBV6-5	TRBJ2-3
TGTGCCAGCAGTGAAGACAGGGGTAAGACCCAGTACTTC	CASSEDRGKTQYF	TRBD1	-	TRBV27	TRBJ2-5
TGCGCCAGCAGCTCCGGACTAGCGGGGGGGCCGAGCGGGGAGCTGTTTTTT	CASSSGLAGGPSGELFF	TRBD2	-	TRBV5-1	TRBJ2-2
TGTGCCAGCAGCGCTACGGGACCTCAAGAGACCCAGTACTTC	CASSATGPQETQYF	-	-	TRBV6-5	TRBJ2-5
TGTGCCAGCAGCTTGGGCTTCATGAACACTGAAGCTTTCTTT	CASSLGFMNTEAFF	-	once	TRBV7-2	TRBJ1-1
TGTGCCAGCAAGTTTTCTAGCGGGGGGGTAGACGAGCAGTACTTC	CASKFSSGGVDEQYF	TRBD2	-	TRBV2	TRBJ2-7
TGTGTCAGAAGCTTAGACAGGCGGAACACTGAAGCTTTCTTT	CVRSLDRRNTEAFF	-	-	TRBV7-5	TRBJ1-1
TGCAGCGTTGAATTGTGGCAGCCCTACAATGAGCAGTTCTTC	CSVELWQPYNEQFF	-	-	TRBV29-1	TRBJ2-1
TGTGCCAGCAGAACCCGGGACAGGGTGGGCGAGACCCAGTACTTC	CASRTRDRVGETQYF	TRBD1	-	TRBV7-9	TRBJ2-5
TGCGCCAGCAGCCAAGGCCGCGGCACATACGAGCAGTACTTC	CASSQGRGTYEQYF	-	once	TRBV4-1	TRBJ2-7
TGCAGCGGCCGGACAGGGGCCATCAATTCACCCCTCCACTTT	CSGRTGAINSPLHF	TRBD1	-	TRBV29-1	TRBJ1-6
TGTGCCAGCAGCCTTTTGGCGGGGGGAGTCACCGGGGAGCTGTTTTTT	CASSLLAGGVTGELFF	TRBD2	once	TRBV5-6	TRBJ2-2
TGTGCCATCAGTACAAGCGGGGGACACTACAATGAGCAGTTCTTC	CAISTSGGHYNEQFF	TRBD2	once	TRBV10-3	TRBJ2-1
TGTGCCAGTAGTACAGTAAGCTCCTACAATGAGCAGTTCTTC	CASSTVSSYNEQFF	-	-	TRBV19	TRBJ2-1